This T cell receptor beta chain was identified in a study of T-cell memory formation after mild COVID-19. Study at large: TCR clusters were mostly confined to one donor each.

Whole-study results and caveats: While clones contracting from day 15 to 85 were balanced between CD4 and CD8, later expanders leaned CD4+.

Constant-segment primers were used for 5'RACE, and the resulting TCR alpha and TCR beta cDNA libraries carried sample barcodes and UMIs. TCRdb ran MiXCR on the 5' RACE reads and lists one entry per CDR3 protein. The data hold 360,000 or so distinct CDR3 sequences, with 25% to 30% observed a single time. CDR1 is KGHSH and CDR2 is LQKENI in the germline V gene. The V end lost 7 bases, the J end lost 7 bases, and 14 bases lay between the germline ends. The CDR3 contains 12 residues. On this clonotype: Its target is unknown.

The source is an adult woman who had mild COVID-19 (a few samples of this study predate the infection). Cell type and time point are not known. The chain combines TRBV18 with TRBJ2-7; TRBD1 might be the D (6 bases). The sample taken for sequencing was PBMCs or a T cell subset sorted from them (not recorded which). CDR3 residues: CASWTDWGEQYF. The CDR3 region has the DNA TGTGCCAGCTGGACAGATTGGGGGGAGCAGTACTTC.